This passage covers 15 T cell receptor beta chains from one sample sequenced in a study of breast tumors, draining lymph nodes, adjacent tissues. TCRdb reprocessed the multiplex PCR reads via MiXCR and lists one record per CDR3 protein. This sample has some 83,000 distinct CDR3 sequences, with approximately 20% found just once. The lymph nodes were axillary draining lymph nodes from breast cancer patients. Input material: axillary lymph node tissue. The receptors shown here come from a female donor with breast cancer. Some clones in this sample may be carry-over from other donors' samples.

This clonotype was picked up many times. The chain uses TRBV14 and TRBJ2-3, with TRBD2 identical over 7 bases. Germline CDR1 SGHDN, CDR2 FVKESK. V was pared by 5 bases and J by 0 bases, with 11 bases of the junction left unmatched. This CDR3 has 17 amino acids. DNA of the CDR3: TGTGCCAGCAGCTCAAAGGGGCTAGCGGACAGCACAGATACGCAGTATTTT. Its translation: CASSSKGLADSTDTQYF.

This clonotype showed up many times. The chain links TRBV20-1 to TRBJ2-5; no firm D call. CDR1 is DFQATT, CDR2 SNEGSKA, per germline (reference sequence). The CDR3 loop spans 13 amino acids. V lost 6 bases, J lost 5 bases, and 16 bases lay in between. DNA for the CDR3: TGCAGTGCCTCCGAGTATTTGGGGGAGACCCAGTACTTC. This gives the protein CSASEYLGETQYF.

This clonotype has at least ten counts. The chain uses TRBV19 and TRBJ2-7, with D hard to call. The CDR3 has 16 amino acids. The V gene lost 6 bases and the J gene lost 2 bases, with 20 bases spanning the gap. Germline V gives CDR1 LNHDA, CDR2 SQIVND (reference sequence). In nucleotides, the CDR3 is TGTGCCAGTAGCCAATCCTCAGGAGTAGCTCCCTACGAGCAGTACTTC. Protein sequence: CASSQSSGVAPYEQYF.

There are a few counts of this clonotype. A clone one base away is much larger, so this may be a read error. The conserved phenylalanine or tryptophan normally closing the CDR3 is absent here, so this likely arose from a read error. Here the CDR3 reads CASSAPYLGHGELFS. Here the CDR3 DNA reads TGTGCCAGCAGCGCACCTTACCTCGGACACGGGGAGCTGTTTTCT. This rearrangement joins TRBV9 to TRBJ2-2; D is perhaps TRBD1 (5 bases). The CDR3 is 15 amino acids. V was clipped by 3 bases and J by 7 bases, with 16 bases between them. Germline assignment: CDR1 SGDLS and CDR2 YYNGEE.

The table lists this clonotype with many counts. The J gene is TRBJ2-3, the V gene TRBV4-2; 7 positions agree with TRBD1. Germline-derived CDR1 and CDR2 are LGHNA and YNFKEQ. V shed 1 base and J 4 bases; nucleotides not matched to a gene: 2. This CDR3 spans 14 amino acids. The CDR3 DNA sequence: TGTGCCAGCAGCCAAGTGACAGGGCCAGATACGCAGTATTTT. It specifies CASSQVTGPDTQYF.

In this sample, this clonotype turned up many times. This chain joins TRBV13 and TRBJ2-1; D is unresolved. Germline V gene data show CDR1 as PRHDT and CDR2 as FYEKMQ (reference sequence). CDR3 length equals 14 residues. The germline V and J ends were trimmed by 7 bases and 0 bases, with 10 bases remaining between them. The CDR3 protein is CASMVGISYNEQFF. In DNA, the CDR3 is TGTGCCAGCATGGTGGGGATCTCCTACAATGAGCAGTTCTTC.

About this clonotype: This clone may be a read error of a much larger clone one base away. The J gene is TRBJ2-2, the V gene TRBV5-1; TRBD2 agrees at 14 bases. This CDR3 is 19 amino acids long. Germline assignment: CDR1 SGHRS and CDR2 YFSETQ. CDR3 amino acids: CASSPWGTSGSGNIGELIF. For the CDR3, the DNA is TGCGCCAGCAGCCCATGGGGGACTAGCGGGAGTGGAAACATCGGGGAGCTGATTTTT.

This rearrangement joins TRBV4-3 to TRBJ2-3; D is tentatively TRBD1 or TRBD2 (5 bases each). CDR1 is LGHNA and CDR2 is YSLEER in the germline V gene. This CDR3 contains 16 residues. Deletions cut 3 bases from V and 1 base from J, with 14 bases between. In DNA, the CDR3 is TGCGCCAGCAGCCAGGGGACGACCTCCCGCACAGATACGCAGTATTTT. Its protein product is CASSQGTTSRTDTQYF.

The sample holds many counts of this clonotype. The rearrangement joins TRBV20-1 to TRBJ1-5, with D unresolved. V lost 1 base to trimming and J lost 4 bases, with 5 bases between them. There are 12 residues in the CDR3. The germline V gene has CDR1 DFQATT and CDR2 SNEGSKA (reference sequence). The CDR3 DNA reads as TGCAGTGCTAGAGGGTTTAATCAGCCCCAGCATTTT. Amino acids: CSARGFNQPQHF.

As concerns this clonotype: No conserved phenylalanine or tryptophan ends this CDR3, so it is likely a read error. CDR3 in DNA: TGTGCCAGCAGTTTAAGGTACAATGAGCAGTTCTCC. Protein product: CASSLRYNEQFS. The V gene is TRBV28, the J gene TRBJ2-1; D remains ambiguous. The germline V and J ends were trimmed by 2 bases and 4 bases, with 3 bases remaining between them. Germline V gives CDR1 MDHEN, CDR2 SYDVKM. The CDR3 consists of 12 residues.

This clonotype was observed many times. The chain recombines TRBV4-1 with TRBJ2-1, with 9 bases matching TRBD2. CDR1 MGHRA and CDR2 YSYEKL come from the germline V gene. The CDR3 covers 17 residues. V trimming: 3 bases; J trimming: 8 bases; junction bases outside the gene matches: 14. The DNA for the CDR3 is TGCGCCAGCAGCCAGGGAATAGCGGGAGTATTAAGGGATGAGCAGTTCTTC. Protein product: CASSQGIAGVLRDEQFF.

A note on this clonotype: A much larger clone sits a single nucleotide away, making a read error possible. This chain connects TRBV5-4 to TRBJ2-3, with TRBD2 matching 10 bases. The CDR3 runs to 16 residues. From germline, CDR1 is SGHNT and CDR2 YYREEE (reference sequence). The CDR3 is CASSWGLAGGTDTRYF. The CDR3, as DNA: TGTGCCAGCAGCTGGGGTTTAGCGGGGGGCACAGATACGCGGTATTTT. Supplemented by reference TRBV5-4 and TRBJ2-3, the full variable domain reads ETGVTQSPTHLIKTRGQQVTLRCSSQSGHNTVSWYQQALGQGPQFIFQYYREEENGRGNFPPRFSGLQFPNYSSELNVNALELDDSALYLCASSWGLAGGTDTRYFGPGTRLTVL.

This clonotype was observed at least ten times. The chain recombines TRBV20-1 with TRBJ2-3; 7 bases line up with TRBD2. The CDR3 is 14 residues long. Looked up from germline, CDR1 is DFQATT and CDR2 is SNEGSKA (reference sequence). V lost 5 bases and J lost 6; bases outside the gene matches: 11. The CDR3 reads CSAPGTTDLDTQYF. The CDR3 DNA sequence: TGCAGTGCTCCCGGGACTACTGATTTGGATACGCAGTATTTT.

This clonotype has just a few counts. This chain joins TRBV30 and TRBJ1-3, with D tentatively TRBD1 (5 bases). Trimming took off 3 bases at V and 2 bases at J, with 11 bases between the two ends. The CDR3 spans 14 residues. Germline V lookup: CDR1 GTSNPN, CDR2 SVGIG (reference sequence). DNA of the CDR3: TGTGCCTGGAGGGGACCGCACCCTGGAAACACCATATATTTT. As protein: CAWRGPHPGNTIYF.

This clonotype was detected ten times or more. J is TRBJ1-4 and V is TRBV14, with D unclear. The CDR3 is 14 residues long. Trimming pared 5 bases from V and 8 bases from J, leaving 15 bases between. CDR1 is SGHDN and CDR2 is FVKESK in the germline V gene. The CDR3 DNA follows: TGTGCCAGCAGCTCAGAGGCACAAGAAGAAAAACTGTTTTTT. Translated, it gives CASSSEAQEEKLFF.